The following is a TCR beta chain sequence with its context. The primer mix had 60 Vbeta and 13 Jbeta primers. The assay was immunoSEQ multiplex PCR, and TCRdb's table has in-frame clones only and misses some. The listing records some 120,000 clones. This entry belongs to a study of cytomegalovirus exposure and HLA in healthy donors. The germline V gene has CDR1 SGHTA and CDR2 FQGNSA. V was clipped by 1 base and J by 4 bases; unmatched bases: 1. The CDR3 has 15 residues. The clonotype was recovered from a man between 18 and 29 years old in good health and CMV-seronegative. The gene calls are TRBV7-2 and TRBJ2-2; 9 nucleotides agree with TRBD2. Sequenced material: PBMCs. CDR3 region: CASSLVAGVTGELFF. CDR3 bases: TGTGCCAGCAGCTTAGTAGCGGGAGTCACCGGGGAGCTGTTTTTT.